This T cell receptor (beta chain) was retrieved from a study of regulatory T cells in long-lasting Graves disease. Study information: Under 3 months of antithyroid drugs had been taken by newly diagnosed Graves' patients.

Study-level findings and limits: Repertoires from persistent disease leaned toward TRBV28, TRBJ1-2 and TRBJ2-5. Persistent Graves' patients possessed reduced TCR diversity relative to recently diagnosed ones.

This clonotype was seen more than once but under ten times. Its cognate antigen is unknown. Time point in this sample: newly diagnosed GD, antithyroid drugs for less than 3 months. Generation of the TCR library employed RNA extracted from PBMCs. HTBI primers from iRepertoire and Arm-PCR of CDR3 regions yielded the TCR beta libraries. TCRdb reanalysed the multiplex PCR reads using MiXCR and keeps one entry per CDR3 protein. The repertoire holds 550,000 or so distinct CDR3 sequences, 9.5% to 15% seen once, with roughly 9.3% in the top ten. The germline V and J ends were trimmed by 5 bases and 1 base, with 12 bases remaining between them. The CDR3 has 15 amino acids. These data were likewise used in another study, on T cells in Graves' hyperthyroidism and ophthalmopathy. From that second work: Clinicians diagnosed patients from clinical symptoms, serum thyroxine and TRAb, thyroid ultrasound and orbital computed tomography.

The receptor was derived from a woman under 40 with Graves disease. The genes are TRBV12-3 or TRBV12-4 and TRBJ1-3; D gene ambiguous. Sequences were derived from peripheral blood mononuclear cells (PBMCs), sampled at new diagnosis, from a patient treated with antithyroid drugs. CDR3 sequence reads: CASSPAGTSGNTIYF. The CDR3 nucleotides read TGTGCCAGCAGTCCTGCGGGTACTTCTGGAAACACCATATATTTT.